The text below deals with one T cell receptor beta chain. The data were obtained in a study of blood T cell repertoires in COVID-19. In the study overall: COVID-19 samples from acute and convalescent phases originated in the United States, Italy and Spain. T cells, B-cell-depleted T cells, or PBMCs supplied cDNA or gDNA.

Methods used by the authors: Amplification of reference gene primers was used by the study to estimate nucleated cell counts. The table came from immunoSEQ multiplex PCR; TCRdb's copy has only in-frame clones and leaves some out. D and trimming come from the DNA, and the V and J calls and clone size come from that table. The repertoire holds roughly 120,000 clones, with around 80% as singletons. Germline CDR1 is SGDLS and CDR2 is YYNGEE. CDR3 size: 16 residues. V gave up 4 bases and J gave up 9 bases; unmatched junction bases: 10. V and J are TRBV9 and TRBJ2-1, with 13 nucleotides matching TRBD2. Input material: peripheral blood. This receptor was taken from a man aged 45-65 years with acute or convalescent COVID-19. The CDR3 nucleotides read TGTGCCAGCAGCTTCACTAGCGGGGGGGATCGTGGTGAGCAGTTCTTC. Its protein is CASSFTSGGDRGEQFF.